This entry is about one T cell receptor beta chain. What this receptor recognizes is not known. The input lacks base qualities; no much larger clone sits a single base away. The patients picked for sequencing were ones in whom flow cytometry had shown an expansion of CD8+CD57+ cells. Severe acquired aplastic anemia was diagnosed in all patients according to International Study of Aplastic Anemia and Agranulocytosis and Camitta criteria. At the time blood was sampled, none of the patients had received any therapy. TCR repertoires of sorted CD4+ and CD8+ blood T cells from severe aplastic anemia patients and healthy subjects were deep-sequenced in the study. Patients were enrolled in the USA under clinicaltrials.gov protocols 00001620, 01623167, 00001397, 00071045, 00081523 and 00961064. Ficoll-Paque density gradient centrifugation was used to isolate peripheral blood mononuclear cells. Before DNA extraction, CD4+ and CD8+ T cells were sorted by FACS or by magnetic beads.

For this chain, trimming is 10 bases at the V end and 4 bases at the J end, and the number of junction bases without a gene match is 4. The germline V gene (reference sequence) yields LNHDA for CDR1 and SQIVND for CDR2. The CDR3 covers 13 residues, taking in both the cysteine and the phenylalanine. Only the CDR3 region is kept as DNA, spanning 39 bases read in frame from base 1. This specimen comes from a study of CD8+CD57+ T cells in acquired aplastic anemia (dated by TCRdb to 2016 to 2018). In terms of the full investigation: A mean of about 3.2 ug of DNA, ranging from about 0.19 to 27.4 ug, was extracted from sorted CD4+ and CD8+ cells. CD8+CD57+ expansion was defined as frequency above the mean frequency observed in healthy subjects. The paper's findings and limits, for the study overall: Patients and healthy controls showed no significant difference in CD8+ Simpson's diversity (P=0.060). Some 27 CD8+ CDR3 sequences were found in both patients and controls but appeared to be highly expressed in patients and within the immunodominant clones of the patients.

Genomic DNA was used as template for profiling of TCR beta VDJ combinations and CDR3 sequences. An Illumina HiSeq 2000 was the platform used for TCR repertoire sequencing. Turning to the authors' computational methods: Repertoires were assessed using TRBV/TRBJ rearrangement plots, CDR3 size and DJ length profiles, and Simpson's diversity index. Whichever DNA sequence was most abundant in the deep sequencing data was defined as the immunodominant clone. CDR3 amino acid sequences were screened for sharing across subjects and compared with published repertoires and the VDJdb database. Using fastp trimming at Q25 and MiXCR clonotype assembly, TCRdb reanalyzed the public sequencing data and kept in-frame beta chains. A single entry per CDR3 protein holds the most common genes and DNA from its merged rows. V and J calls and clone size were set by TCRdb, not the authors. This sample lists about 180,000 distinct CDR3 sequences; roughly three fifths were detected once. Together, the top ten hold approximately 42% of the sample.

The rearranged segments are TRBV19 and TRBJ2-7, with TRBD2 identical over 13 junction bases. Sequenced input: sorted CD4+, CD8+, or CD8+CD57+ T cells (not recorded which) from PBMCs. The receptor's source is a human donor with aplastic anemia. The DNA reads as follows: TGTGCCACGATGGGACTAGCGGGGTACGAGCAGTACTTC. Its protein product is CATMGLAGYEQYF.